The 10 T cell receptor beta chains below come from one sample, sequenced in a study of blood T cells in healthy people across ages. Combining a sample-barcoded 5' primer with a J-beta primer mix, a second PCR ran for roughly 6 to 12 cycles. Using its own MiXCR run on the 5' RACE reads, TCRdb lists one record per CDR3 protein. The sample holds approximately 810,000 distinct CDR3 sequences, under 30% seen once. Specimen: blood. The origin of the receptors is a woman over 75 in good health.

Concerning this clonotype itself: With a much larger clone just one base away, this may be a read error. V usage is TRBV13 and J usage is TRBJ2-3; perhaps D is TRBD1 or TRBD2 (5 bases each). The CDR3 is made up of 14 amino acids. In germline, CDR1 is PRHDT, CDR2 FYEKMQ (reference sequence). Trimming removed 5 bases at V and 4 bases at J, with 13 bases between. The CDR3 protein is CASSPLMGADTQYF. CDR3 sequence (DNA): TGTGCCAGCAGCCCTCTTATGGGGGCAGATACGCAGTATTTT.

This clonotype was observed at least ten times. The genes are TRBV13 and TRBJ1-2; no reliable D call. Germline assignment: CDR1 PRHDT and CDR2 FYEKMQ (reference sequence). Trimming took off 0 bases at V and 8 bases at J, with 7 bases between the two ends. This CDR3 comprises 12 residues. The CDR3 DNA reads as TGTGCCAGCAGCTTAGGATCTTGGGGCTACACCTTC. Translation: CASSLGSWGYTF.

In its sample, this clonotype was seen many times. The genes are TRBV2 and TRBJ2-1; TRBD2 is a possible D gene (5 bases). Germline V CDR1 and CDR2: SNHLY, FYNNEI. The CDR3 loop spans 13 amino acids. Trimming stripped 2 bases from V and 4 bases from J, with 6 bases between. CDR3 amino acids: CASSETGYNEQFF. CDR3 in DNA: TGTGCCAGCAGTGAAACGGGGTACAATGAGCAGTTCTTC.

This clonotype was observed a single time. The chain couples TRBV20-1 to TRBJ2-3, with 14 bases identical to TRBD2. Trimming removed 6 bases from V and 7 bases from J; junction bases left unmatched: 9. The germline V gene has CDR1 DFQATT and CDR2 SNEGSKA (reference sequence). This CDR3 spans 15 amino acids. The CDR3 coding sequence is TGCAGTGCCCTCTCGACTAGCGGGGGGGCCTATACGCAGTATTTT. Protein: CSALSTSGGAYTQYF.

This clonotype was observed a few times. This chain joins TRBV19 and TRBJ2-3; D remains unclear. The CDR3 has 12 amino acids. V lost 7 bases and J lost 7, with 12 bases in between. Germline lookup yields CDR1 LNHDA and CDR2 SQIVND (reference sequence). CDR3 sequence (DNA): TGTGCCAGTAACTCCGGGTCTAATACGCAGTATTTT. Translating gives CASNSGSNTQYF.

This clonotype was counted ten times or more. This chain's CDR3 is CASSLEYKSYEQYF. The CDR3, as DNA: TGTGCCAGCAGCTTAGAGTACAAGTCCTACGAGCAGTACTTC. This rearrangement joins TRBV7-2 to TRBJ2-7, with unresolved D. CDR3 length equals 14 residues. Germline CDR1 and CDR2: SGHTA and FQGNSA. Trimming shortened V by 1 base and J by 1 base, and 8 bases separated the two germline ends.

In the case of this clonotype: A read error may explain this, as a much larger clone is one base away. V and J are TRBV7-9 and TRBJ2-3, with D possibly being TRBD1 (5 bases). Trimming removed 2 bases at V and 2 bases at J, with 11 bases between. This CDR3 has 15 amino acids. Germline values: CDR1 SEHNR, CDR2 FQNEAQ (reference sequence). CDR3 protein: CASSLPDSYTDTQYF. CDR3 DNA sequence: TGTGCCAGCAGCTTACCCGACAGTTACACAGATACGCAGTATTTT. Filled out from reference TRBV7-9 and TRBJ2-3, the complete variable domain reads DTGVSQNPRHKITKRGQNVTFRCDPISEHNRLYWYRQTLGQGPEFLTYFQNEAQLEKSRLLSDRFSAERPKGSFSTLEIQRTEQGDSAMYLCASSLPDSYTDTQYFGPGTRLTVL.

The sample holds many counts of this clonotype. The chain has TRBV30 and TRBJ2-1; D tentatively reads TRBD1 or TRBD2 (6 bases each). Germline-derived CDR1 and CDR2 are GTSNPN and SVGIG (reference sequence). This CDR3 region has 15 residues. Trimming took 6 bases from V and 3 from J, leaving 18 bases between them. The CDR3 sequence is CACQGGGSYYNEQFF. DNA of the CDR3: TGTGCCTGTCAAGGAGGGGGGTCCTACTACAATGAGCAGTTCTTC.

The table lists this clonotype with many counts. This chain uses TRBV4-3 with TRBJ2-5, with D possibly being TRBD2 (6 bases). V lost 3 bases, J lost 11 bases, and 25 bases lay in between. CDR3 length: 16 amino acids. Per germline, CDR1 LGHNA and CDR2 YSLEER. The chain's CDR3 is CASSQHWGLRNNEQYF. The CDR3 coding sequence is TGCGCCAGCAGCCAGCACTGGGGACTTCGTAACAATGAGCAGTACTTC.

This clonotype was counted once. The CDR3 spells CASSIGDRLPEGTQYF. Written as DNA, the CDR3 is TGTGCCAGTAGTATAGGGGACCGTCTCCCGGAAGGGACCCAGTACTTC. J is TRBJ2-7 and V is TRBV19; D might be TRBD1 or TRBD2, each matching 5 bases. Gene TRBJ2-5 matches the end of the DNA better, so the J call may be wrong. The germline V gene encodes CDR1 LNHDA and CDR2 SQIVND (reference sequence). The CDR3 has 16 amino acids.